This T cell receptor (beta chain) came from a study of blood T cell repertoires in COVID-19 (dated by TCRdb to about 2020). Some background on the complete study: Collaborator samples came from the United States, Italy and Spain and covered acute and convalescent phases of COVID-19. The prospective study material was composed of cDNA or gDNA derived from T cells, B-cell-depleted T cells, or PBMCs. A freely available public database, intended as a resource for researchers studying the immune response to SARS-CoV-2, is where the repertoires were released. The sample metadata nearly always contained a de-identified subject ID, COVID-19 status, age in years and sex. Deeply sampled blood TCRbeta repertoires from subjects exposed to, actively infected with, or recovered from COVID-19 were included in the dataset. Where available, HLA class I and class II types were obtained from metadata supplied by the sample provider rather than from assay-based typing. The samples were drawn from the first 160 participants of the ongoing ImmuneRACE study and from 950 to 1,500 subjects provided by 6 global collaborators.

From V the trimming removes 7 bases and from J it removes 8 bases, while the gene matches leave 4 bases of the junction unaccounted for. The germline V gene gives CDR1 as MNHEY and CDR2 as SVGAGI. From the cysteine up to the phenylalanine, the CDR3 has a length of 13 residues. Only CDR3 DNA remains: 39 bases, in frame from the first base. The collaborating institutions used their own protocols to collect whole blood in K2EDTA tubes. Collaborator samples were shipped for TCRbeta analysis as frozen whole blood, isolated PBMCs, or DNA extracted from either sample type. Comment on this clone: Its antigen is unknown. Base qualities are not at hand, and no much larger clone is one base apart.

Study-wide conclusions, independent of this receptor: The amount of clinical and demographic metadata varied by source and participant and was provided uncurated.

TCRbeta CDR3 regions were amplified from genomic DNA using the immunoSEQ Assay, a bias-controlled multiplex PCR. Turning to the authors' computational methods: The number of nucleated cells in each sample was estimated from the amplification of reference gene primers within the assay. Sequence reads were collapsed and filtered to measure the absolute abundance of every unique TCRbeta CDR3 rearrangement. For each sample, productive Simpson clonality was calculated as the square root of Simpson's diversity index across productive rearrangements. Drawn from immuneACCESS, this table holds only the in-frame rearrangements with V and J called that TCRdb kept. Clones are partly lost; checked studies trace under half to an unresolved V gene and leave the rest unexplained. From that table come the V and J calls and clone size; the DNA was used to work out D and trimming. The sample contains 95,000 to 100,000 clones, 85% of them found a single time. The ten largest clones add up to 1.5% to 2% of the sample.

Recombination connected TRBV6-5 to TRBJ1-6; 8 bases in between match TRBD1. The sequence derives from a woman in her 70s with active or convalescent COVID-19. The sequenced material came from peripheral blood. CDR3 region: CASTYRGDSPLHF. The DNA reads as follows: TGTGCCAGCACGTACAGGGGGGATTCACCCCTCCACTTT.